Each of the 20 T cell receptor beta chains below was sequenced from the same sample in a study of cytomegalovirus exposure and HLA in healthy donors. The study ran its PCR with 60 Vbeta and 13 Jbeta primers. Assay used: immunoSEQ multiplex PCR; TCRdb lists only in-frame clones, some missing. Its table records approximately 180,000 clones. Source material: PBMCs. The receptors stem from a man aged 30-40 years in good health and CMV-seronegative.

The V and J genes are TRBV7-7 and TRBJ2-5; D gene ambiguous. Trimming pared 0 bases from V and 1 base from J, leaving 6 bases between. Germline V CDR1 and CDR2: SSHAT, FNYEAQ (reference sequence). CDR3 length: 14 residues. The CDR3 is CASSLAGFQETQYF. In nucleotides, the CDR3 is TGTGCCAGCAGCTTAGCGGGCTTCCAAGAGACCCAGTACTTC.

This sequence joins TRBV19 and TRBJ1-5, with D maybe TRBD1 (6 bases). CDR1 is LNHDA, CDR2 SQIVND, per germline (reference sequence). Trimming cost V 2 bases and J 4 bases, with 9 bases left between them. The CDR3 loop spans 14 amino acids. The CDR3 reads CASSISGDNQPQHF. CDR3 sequence (DNA): TGTGCCAGTAGTATATCAGGGGATAATCAGCCCCAGCATTTT.

This chain uses TRBV28 with TRBJ1-5; 8 bases align to TRBD1. V trimming: 6 bases; J trimming: 1 base; junction bases outside the gene matches: 8. CDR3 length: 16 residues. Germline V gives CDR1 MDHEN, CDR2 SYDVKM. This chain's CDR3 is CASRSPGQGSNQPQHF. The CDR3 DNA is TGTGCCAGCAGATCCCCCGGACAGGGAAGCAATCAGCCCCAGCATTTT.

The gene calls are TRBV7-6 and TRBJ2-7; the match to TRBD1 covers 7 bases. Germline assignment: CDR1 SGHVS and CDR2 FNYEAQ. CDR3 length: 13 residues. The J segment lost 3 bases and the V segment lost 1 base, leaving 0 bases of the junction unmatched. Written as DNA, the CDR3 is TGTGCCAGCAGCTTAGACAGGGGCTACGAGCAGTACTTC. This translates into CASSLDRGYEQYF.

The chain combines TRBV19 with TRBJ2-2, with D tentatively TRBD1 (6 bases). The CDR3 sequence is 17 residues long. Between the trimmed V and J ends, which lost 6 bases and 6 bases, there was a span of 23 bases. Germline-derived CDR1 and CDR2 are LNHDA and SQIVND (reference sequence). The CDR3 here is CASSNPQGSNPAGELFF. The CDR3 nucleotides are TGTGCCAGTAGCAACCCCCAGGGGTCCAACCCTGCCGGGGAGCTGTTTTTT. The whole variable domain, remainder taken from reference TRBV19 and TRBJ2-2, is DGGITQSPKYLFRKEGQNVTLSCEQNLNHDAMYWYRQDPGQGLRLIYYSQIVNDFQKGDIAEGYSVSREKKESFPLTVTSAQKNPTAFYLCASSNPQGSNPAGELFFGEGSRLTVL.

J is TRBJ2-5 and V is TRBV4-1; TRBD1 agrees at 9 bases. Germline trimming cut 4 bases from V and 2 bases from J; bases unmatched to any gene: 5. The CDR3 is 15 residues long. The V gene's germline CDR1 is MGHRA and CDR2 YSYEKL. DNA of the CDR3: TGCGCCAGCAGCCGACAGGGGGGGCCTCAAGAGACCCAGTACTTC. Amino acids: CASSRQGGPQETQYF.

The rearrangement links TRBV2 to TRBJ2-2, with D tentatively TRBD2 (6 bases). The CDR3 consists of 14 residues. Per germline, CDR1 SNHLY and CDR2 FYNNEI. Between the trimmed V and J ends, which lost 7 bases and 6 bases, there was a span of 15 bases. CDR3 DNA sequence: TGTGCCAGCAACTACGGGGGTCTGCCCGGGGAGCTGTTTTTT. Amino acid sequence: CASNYGGLPGELFF.

The chain joins TRBV4-1 to TRBJ2-7, with TRBD1 identical over 7 bases. The CDR3 is 17 residues long. J lost 0 bases, V lost 0 bases, and 8 bases had no gene match. CDR1 and CDR2 from the germline V gene are MGHRA and YSYEKL. The CDR3 bases are TGCGCCAGCAGCCAAGATAGGTGGTCAGGGGGCTCCTACGAGCAGTACTTC. Amino acids: CASSQDRWSGGSYEQYF.

The rearrangement uses TRBV7-3 and TRBJ2-1, with a tentative D call TRBD1 (6 bases). Per germline, CDR1 SGHTA and CDR2 FQGTGA. Trimming removed 4 bases at V and 2 bases at J, with 15 bases between. The CDR3 totals 16 residues. The DNA of the CDR3 is TGTGCCAGCAGCTCGGACCAAGGGGGTCCCTACAATGAGCAGTTCTTC. Protein product: CASSSDQGGPYNEQFF.

The chain couples TRBV9 to TRBJ2-7; the D gene is possibly TRBD1 (6 bases). Germline CDR1 SGDLS, CDR2 YYNGEE. CDR3 length equals 14 residues. With 4 bases removed from V and 3 bases from J, the gap between germline ends came to 14 bases. CDR3 DNA: TGTGCCAGCAGCCCCCAGGGGCGGTACTACGAGCAGTACTTC. Translation gives CASSPQGRYYEQYF.

The chain combines TRBV29-1 with TRBJ2-3; tentative D call: TRBD1 (7 bases). Trimming took 6 bases from V and 0 from J, leaving 13 bases between them. Per germline, CDR1 SQVTM and CDR2 ANQGSEA. This CDR3 region has 14 residues. As DNA, the CDR3 is TGCAGCGTAGGAGGGGGCAGTAGCACAGATACGCAGTATTTT. It encodes CSVGGGSSTDTQYF.

V is TRBV10-2 and J is TRBJ1-1; maybe TRBD1 (5 bases). The CDR3 has 14 amino acids. Germline V gene data show CDR1 as WSHSY and CDR2 as SAAADI. Trimming removed 5 bases from V and 4 bases from J, with 14 bases in between. CDR3 region: CASSSLGGTTEAFF. CDR3 DNA sequence: TGCGCCAGCAGTTCCTTGGGGGGGACCACTGAAGCTTTCTTT.

The chain recombines TRBV30 with TRBJ2-1; possibly TRBD2 for D (5 bases). Germline assignment: CDR1 GTSNPN and CDR2 SVGIG (reference sequence). This CDR3 contains 11 residues. V gave up 0 bases and J gave up 12 bases, with 9 bases separating them. This CDR3 reads CAWSVPTTQFF. Here the CDR3 DNA reads TGTGCCTGGAGTGTACCGACTACGCAGTTCTTC. Based on the CDR3 plus reference TRBV30 and TRBJ2-1, the full variable domain is SQTIHQWPATLVQPVGSPLSLECTVEGTSNPNLYWYRQAAGRGLQLLFYSVGIGQISSEVPQNLSASRPQDRQFILSSKKLLLSDSGFYLCAWSVPTTQFFGPGTRLTVL.

The CDR3: CASSLGWSGAGANVLTF. The CDR3 nucleotides read TGCGCCAGCAGCTTAGGGTGGAGCGGCGCTGGGGCCAACGTCCTGACTTTC. This sequence joins TRBV5-1 and TRBJ2-6, with D possibly TRBD2 on 5 matching bases. Germline assignment: CDR1 SGHRS and CDR2 YFSETQ. V was pared by 2 bases and J by 2 bases, with 14 bases between. The CDR3 contains 17 residues.

This sequence joins TRBV10-1 and TRBJ2-3; 14 nucleotides line up with TRBD2. Germline CDR1 reads WNHNN; CDR2 reads SYGVQD (reference sequence). V lost 1 base, J lost 1 base, and 7 bases stayed unmatched. The length of the CDR3 is 19 residues. The CDR3 sequence is CASSEWGLAGEVGTDTQYF. CDR3 nucleotide sequence: TGCGCCAGCAGTGAGTGGGGACTAGCGGGAGAGGTAGGCACAGATACGCAGTATTTT.

The chain has TRBV30 and TRBJ2-1; 9 nucleotides match TRBD2. Germline assignment: CDR1 GTSNPN and CDR2 SVGIG (reference sequence). V lost 5 bases, J lost 7 bases, and 6 bases stayed unmatched. The CDR3 extends over 13 amino acids. The CDR3 region has the DNA TGTGCCTGGGAGCGGGGGGCACTTAATGAGCAGTTCTTC. It yields the protein CAWERGALNEQFF.

V is TRBV10-3 and J is TRBJ2-5, with D possibly matching TRBD2 (6 bases). The V end lost 2 bases, the J end lost 1 base, and 17 bases lay between the germline ends. This CDR3 spans 17 amino acids. From germline, CDR1 is ENHRY and CDR2 SYGVKD. The CDR3 DNA is TGTGCCATCAGTGAGGGTTCGGGAGTGAGCCCCCAAGAGACCCAGTACTTC. Translation: CAISEGSGVSPQETQYF.

The DNA for the CDR3 is TGCGCCAGCGGTCTAGCGGAGAACACCGGGGAGCTGTTTTTT. Amino acids: CASGLAENTGELFF. The chain has TRBV5-1 and TRBJ2-2, with 7 bases fitting TRBD2. This CDR3 spans 14 amino acids. Per the germline V gene, CDR1 is SGHRS and CDR2 is YFSETQ. V lost 7 bases to trimming and J lost 1 base; unmatched junction nucleotides: 4. The whole variable domain, filled in from reference TRBV5-1 and TRBJ2-2, reads KAGVTQTPRYLIKTRGQQVTLSCSPISGHRSVSWYQQTPGQGLQFLFEYFSETQRNKGNFPGRFSGRQFSNSRSEMNVSTLELGDSALYLCASGLAENTGELFFGEGSRLTVL.

DNA of the CDR3: TGTGCCAGCAGCTTATGGGCAGTTCAACCAGGGGGCTACACCTTC. Its translation: CASSLWAVQPGGYTF. J is TRBJ1-2 and V is TRBV13, with TRBD1 as a possible D gene (5 bases). Germline CDR1 is PRHDT and CDR2 is FYEKMQ (reference sequence). The CDR3 runs 15 residues. The V end lost 2 bases, the J end lost 8 bases, and 18 bases lay between the germline ends.

CDR3 amino acids: CASSSHRVPRNTIYF. CDR3 sequence (DNA): TGCGCCAGCAGTTCTCACAGGGTTCCAAGAAACACCATATATTTT. This rearrangement joins TRBV23-1 to TRBJ1-3; D is possibly TRBD1 (6 bases). TRBV23-1 is designated an ORF whose function remains uncertain. V was cut by 5 bases and J by 5 bases, with 16 bases left in between. The CDR3 sequence is 15 residues long.